This T cell receptor beta chain comes out of a study of regulatory T cells in long-lasting Graves disease. Whole-study results and caveats: Persistent cases favored TRBV28, TRBJ1-2 and TRBJ2-5. The study found persistent patients shared more public clonotypes (around 2,500) than new patients (approximately 970).

Specified time point: newly diagnosed GD, antithyroid drugs for less than 3 months. With RNA extracted from PBMCs as input, the TCR library was made. Germline V gene data show CDR1 as LNHDA and CDR2 as SQIVND (reference sequence). The V and J ends lost 6 bases and 2 bases respectively, with 17 bases between them. The CDR3 is 15 residues long. This clonotype has more than one count but fewer than ten. No antigen is known for it. iRepertoire HTBI primers and Arm-PCR of CDR3 regions built TCR beta libraries. Via MiXCR, TCRdb re-called the multiplex PCR reads, giving one row per CDR3 protein. The table has about 440,000 distinct CDR3 sequences, roughly 15% seen once. The sample also formed part of further work on T cells in Graves' hyperthyroidism and ophthalmopathy. Per that paper: Initially, a first-round RT-PCR of the TCR CDR3 employed the HTBI primer set.

Specimen: peripheral blood mononuclear cells (PBMCs), collected at new diagnosis, from a patient treated with antithyroid drugs. This sequence joins TRBV19 and TRBJ2-7; D is uncertain. The sequence came from a woman aged 18 to 35 with Graves disease. The CDR3 region has the DNA TGTGCCAGTAGCCCCGGTACACTATTACCCTACGAGCAGTACTTC. Amino acid sequence: CASSPGTLLPYEQYF.